These 16 T cell receptor beta chains were all obtained from the same sample, sequenced in a study of blood T cell repertoires in COVID-19 (dated by TCRdb to 2020 to 2021). Receptor libraries were prepared by the immunoSEQ multiplex PCR assay. TCRdb provides this immuneACCESS table in a form limited to in-frame rearrangements. Some clones are lacking; in checked studies, under half of them reflect an unresolved V gene, and why the rest are absent is not known. The sample data list approximately 350,000 clones, and roughly 80% of these were observed just once. Of the sample, 5% to 5.5% falls within the top ten clones. What was sequenced was PBMCs or T cells enriched from blood (not recorded which). These receptors all come from a woman aged 45-65 years who had recovered from COVID-19.

This clone has more than one count but fewer than ten. With a much larger clone just one base away, this may be a read error. The chain recombines TRBV30 with TRBJ2-6; D uncertain. The CDR3 consists of 13 residues. Looked up from germline, CDR1 is GTSNPN and CDR2 is SVGIG (reference sequence). Trimming shortened V by 3 bases and J by 2 bases, and 5 bases separated the two germline ends. The CDR3 loop reads CAWSPAGANVLTF. The CDR3 nucleotides read TGTGCCTGGAGCCCTGCTGGGGCCAACGTCCTGACTTTC. The whole variable domain, remainder taken from reference TRBV30 and TRBJ2-6, is SQTIHQWPATLVQPVGSPLSLECTVEGTSNPNLYWYRQAAGRGLQLLFYSVGIGQISSEVPQNLSASRPQDRQFILSSKKLLLSDSGFYLCAWSPAGANVLTFGAGSRLTVL.

The rearrangement joins TRBV7-9 to TRBJ2-1; a possible D gene is TRBD2 (5 bases). This CDR3 has 20 residues. V was clipped by 9 bases and J by 0 bases, with 30 bases between them. The germline V gene has CDR1 SEHNR and CDR2 FQNEAQ (reference sequence). CDR3: CASTTPGRVSTTSSYNEQFF. The CDR3 coding sequence is TGTGCCAGTACCACTCCTGGGCGGGTCAGCACCACAAGCTCCTACAATGAGCAGTTCTTC.

The chain is built from TRBV7-2 and TRBJ2-7; 8 nucleotides match TRBD1. The CDR3 totals 16 residues. Trimming at V came to 3 bases and at J to 0 bases, leaving 7 bases not matched to a gene. CDR1 SGHTA and CDR2 FQGNSA come from the germline V gene. CDR3 residues: CASSLKKGQGSYEQYF. CDR3 nucleotide sequence: TGTGCCAGCAGCTTGAAGAAAGGACAGGGCTCCTACGAGCAGTACTTC.

The CDR3 here is CASSPGGEQYF. CDR3 DNA sequence: TGTGCCAGCAGTCCGGGGGGCGAGCAGTACTTC. The J gene is TRBJ2-7, the V gene TRBV9, with TRBD2 matching over 7 bases. CDR3 length equals 11 residues. Germline-derived CDR1 and CDR2 are SGDLS and YYNGEE. V gave up 5 bases and J gave up 6 bases; unmatched junction bases: 2.

This clone was seen only once. V gene TRBV7-8 combines with J gene TRBJ1-3, with 7 nucleotides matching TRBD1. Trimming took 6 bases from V and 0 from J; bases not matched to a gene: 5. CDR1 SGHVS and CDR2 FQNEAQ come from the germline V gene. The CDR3 length is 15 residues. The CDR3 loop reads CASRDNRGSGNTIYF. The CDR3 DNA reads as TGTGCCAGCAGGGACAACAGGGGCTCTGGAAACACCATATATTTT.

Only a few counts were recorded for this clone. The V call is TRBV10-3, the J call TRBJ1-6, with 8 bases lining up with TRBD1. Looked up from germline, CDR1 is ENHRY and CDR2 is SYGVKD. The junction had 15 bases not matched to a gene; V was cut back by 10 bases and J by 10 bases. This CDR3 is 15 amino acids long. The CDR3 loop is CATTGTGRGGSPLHF. CDR3 DNA: TGTGCCACCACCGGGACAGGTCGCGGTGGGTCACCCCTCCACTTT.

The CDR3 sequence: CASSQVAIRGATNEKLFF. CDR3 coding DNA: TGCGCCAGCAGCCAAGTGGCGATACGGGGGGCAACTAATGAAAAACTGTTTTTT. The chain is built from TRBV4-1 and TRBJ1-4; a possible D gene is TRBD1 (5 bases). Germline CDR1 reads MGHRA; CDR2 reads YSYEKL. Trimming shortened V by 1 base and J by 0 bases, and 15 bases separated the two germline ends. The CDR3 consists of 18 residues.

The DNA for the CDR3 is TGTGCCAGTAGTACCTTGACAGGGGCGGCGGTAAACTATGGCTACACCTTC. The encoded protein is CASSTLTGAAVNYGYTF. The chain joins TRBV19 to TRBJ1-2; 8 positions agree with TRBD1. V was clipped by 4 bases and J by 2 bases; unmatched bases: 12. The CDR3 runs to 17 residues. Germline CDR1 is LNHDA and CDR2 is SQIVND (reference sequence).

The chain recombines TRBV7-8 with TRBJ1-3; possibly TRBD1 for D (5 bases). Germline V CDR1 and CDR2: SGHVS, FQNEAQ. Deletions cut 7 bases from V and 2 bases from J, with 9 bases between. CDR3 length: 13 amino acids. CDR3 sequence (DNA): TGTGCCAGCACCGCCAGGGCTGGAAACACCATATATTTT. Its protein is CASTARAGNTIYF.

The chain uses TRBV5-1 and TRBJ1-2; 9 nucleotides line up with TRBD1. The germline CDR1 and CDR2 sequences are SGHRS and YFSETQ. The CDR3 totals 15 residues. V lost 3 bases to trimming and J lost 2 bases; unmatched junction nucleotides: 5. DNA for the CDR3: TGCGCCAGCAGCTCTTATACAGGGGGCAACTATGGCTACACCTTC. This encodes CASSSYTGGNYGYTF.

V is TRBV3-1 (or the pseudogene TRBV3-2) and J is TRBJ2-7, with 9 bases aligning to TRBD1. Germline V lookup: CDR1 LGHDT, CDR2 YNNKEL (reference sequence). The CDR3 has 14 amino acids. V lost 5 bases, J lost 5 bases, and 7 bases stayed unmatched. The CDR3 DNA follows: TGTGCCAGCAGCTACCGGGACAGGGACCACGAGCAGTACTTC. Translating it yields CASSYRDRDHEQYF.

This clone turned up a few times. V and J are TRBV9 and TRBJ1-4, with 8 bases fitting TRBD1. V lost 4 bases, J lost 7 bases, and 15 bases stayed unmatched. The CDR3 totals 17 residues. The V gene's germline CDR1 is SGDLS and CDR2 YYNGEE. Written as DNA, the CDR3 is TGTGCCAGCAGCCCCCGACAGGGGACGGAGCTCAGTGAAAAACTGTTTTTT. This sequence encodes CASSPRQGTELSEKLFF.

This clone came up a few times. This sample also contains other DNA sequences that code for the same CDR3. V usage is TRBV5-4 and J usage is TRBJ1-2; TRBD1 is a possible D gene (5 bases). Trimming left V 2 bases short and J 8 bases short, with 13 bases between. CDR1 is SGHNT and CDR2 is YYREEE in the germline V gene (reference sequence). The CDR3 extends over 13 amino acids. In DNA form, the CDR3 reads TGTGCCAGCAGCTTCAGGGCCGCGGGAGGCTACACCTTC. It codes for CASSFRAAGGYTF. The full variable domain, rest sourced from reference TRBV5-4 and TRBJ1-2, is ETGVTQSPTHLIKTRGQQVTLRCSSQSGHNTVSWYQQALGQGPQFIFQYYREEENGRGNFPPRFSGLQFPNYSSELNVNALELDDSALYLCASSFRAAGGYTFGSGTRLTVV.

The V call is TRBV6-2 or TRBV6-3, the J call TRBJ1-2; 8 bases align to TRBD1. The CDR3 runs 14 residues. The V and J ends lost 5 bases and 8 bases, in that order; junction bases with no gene match: 10. Germline CDR1 and CDR2: MNHEY and SVGEGT. The CDR3 here is CASSIRPGGGGYTF. Here the CDR3 DNA reads TGTGCCAGCAGTATAAGACCAGGGGGCGGCGGCTACACCTTC.

J is TRBJ1-2 and V is TRBV3-1 (or the pseudogene TRBV3-2); no firm D call. Looked up from germline, CDR1 is LGHDT and CDR2 is YNNKEL (reference sequence). V lost 1 base and J 7 bases, leaving 16 bases between the germline ends. There are 15 residues in the CDR3. In DNA, the CDR3 is TGTGCCAGCAGCCAAGTTCGGCGCCAGGAGGGTGGCTACACCTTC. Its translation: CASSQVRRQEGGYTF.

This clone came up once. The identical CDR3 is also encoded by other nucleotide sequences in the sample. This chain uses TRBV19 with TRBJ1-5; no reliable D call. V lost 3 bases, J lost 3 bases, and 12 bases lay in between. From germline, CDR1 is LNHDA and CDR2 SQIVND (reference sequence). The CDR3 covers 15 residues. CDR3 sequence: CASSIGGGSNQPQHF. In DNA form, the CDR3 reads TGTGCCAGTAGTATTGGAGGCGGATCCAATCAGCCCCAGCATTTT.